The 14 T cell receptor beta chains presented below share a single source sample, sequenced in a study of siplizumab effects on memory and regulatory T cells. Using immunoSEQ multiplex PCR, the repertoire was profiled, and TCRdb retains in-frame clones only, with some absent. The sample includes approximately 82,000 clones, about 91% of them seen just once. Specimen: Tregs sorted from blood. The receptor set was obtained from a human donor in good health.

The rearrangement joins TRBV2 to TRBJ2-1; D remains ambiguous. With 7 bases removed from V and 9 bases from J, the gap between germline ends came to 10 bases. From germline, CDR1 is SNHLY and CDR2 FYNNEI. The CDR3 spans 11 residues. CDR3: CASMALGEQFF. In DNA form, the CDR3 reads TGTGCCAGCATGGCTTTGGGTGAGCAGTTCTTC.

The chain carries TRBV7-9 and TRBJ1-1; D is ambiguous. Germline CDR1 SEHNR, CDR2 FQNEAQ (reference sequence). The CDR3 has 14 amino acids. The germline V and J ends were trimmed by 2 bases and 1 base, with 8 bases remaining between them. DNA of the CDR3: TGTGCCAGCAGCTTACATGGATCGAACACTGAAGCTTTCTTT. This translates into CASSLHGSNTEAFF.

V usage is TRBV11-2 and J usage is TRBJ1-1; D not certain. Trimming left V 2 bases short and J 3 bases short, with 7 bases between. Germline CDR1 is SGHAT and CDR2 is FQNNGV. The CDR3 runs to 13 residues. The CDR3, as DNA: TGTGCCAGCAGCTTATACCCGGACACTGAAGCTTTCTTT. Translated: CASSLYPDTEAFF.

CDR3 region: CASRPTSKALADTQYF. Written as DNA, the CDR3 is TGTGCCAGCAGACCGACTTCAAAAGCCTTGGCAGATACGCAGTATTTT. V gene TRBV27 combines with J gene TRBJ2-3; D gene unclear. Germline V gene sequence: CDR1 MNHEY, CDR2 SMNVEV (reference sequence). CDR3 length: 16 residues. V lost 6 bases, J lost 4 bases, and 20 bases lay in between.

The CDR3 nucleotides are TGTGCCAGCAGAGGTAGGCGTCAGGGGGGATTGAACACTGAAGCTTTCTTT. Translation gives CASRGRRQGGLNTEAFF. V is TRBV2 and J is TRBJ1-1; 7 bases match TRBD1. Trimming took 6 bases from V and 0 from J; bases not matched to a gene: 13. This CDR3 is built from 17 residues. Germline CDR1 reads SNHLY; CDR2 reads FYNNEI. Full variable domain (missing parts from reference TRBV2 and TRBJ1-1): EPEVTQTPSHQVTQMGQEVILRCVPISNHLYFYWYRQILGQKVEFLVSFYNNEISEKSEIFDDQFSVERPDGSNFTLKIRSTKLEDSAMYFCASRGRRQGGLNTEAFFGQGTRLTVV.

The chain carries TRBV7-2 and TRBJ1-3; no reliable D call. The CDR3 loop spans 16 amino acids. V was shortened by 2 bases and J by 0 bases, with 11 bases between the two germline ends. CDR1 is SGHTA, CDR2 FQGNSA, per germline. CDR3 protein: CASSLLGSPSGNTIYF. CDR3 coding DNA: TGTGCCAGCAGCTTATTGGGTTCACCCTCTGGAAACACCATATATTTT. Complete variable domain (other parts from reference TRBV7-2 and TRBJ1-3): GAGVSQSPSNKVTEKGKDVELRCDPISGHTALYWYRQSLGQGLEFLIYFQGNSAPDKSGLPSDRFSAERTGGSVSTLTIQRTQQEDSAVYLCASSLLGSPSGNTIYFGEGSWLTVV.

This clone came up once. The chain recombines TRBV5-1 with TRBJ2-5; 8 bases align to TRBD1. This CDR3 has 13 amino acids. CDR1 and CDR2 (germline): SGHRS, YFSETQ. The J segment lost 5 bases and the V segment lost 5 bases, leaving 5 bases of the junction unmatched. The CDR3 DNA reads TGCGCCAGCAGTGTGGGACAGGAGGAGACCCAGTACTTC. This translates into CASSVGQEETQYF.

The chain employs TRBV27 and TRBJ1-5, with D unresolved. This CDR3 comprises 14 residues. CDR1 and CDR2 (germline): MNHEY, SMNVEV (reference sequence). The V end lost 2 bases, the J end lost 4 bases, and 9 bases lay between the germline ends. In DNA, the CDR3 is TGTGCCAGCAGTTTAGAACCGTATAATCAGCCCCAGCATTTT. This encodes CASSLEPYNQPQHF.

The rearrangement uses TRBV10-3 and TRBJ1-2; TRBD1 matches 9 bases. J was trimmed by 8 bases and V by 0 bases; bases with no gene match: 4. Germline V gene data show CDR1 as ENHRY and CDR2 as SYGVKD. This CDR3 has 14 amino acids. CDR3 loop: CAISESTDRGGYTF. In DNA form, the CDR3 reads TGTGCCATCAGTGAGTCGACAGACAGGGGGGGCTACACCTTC.

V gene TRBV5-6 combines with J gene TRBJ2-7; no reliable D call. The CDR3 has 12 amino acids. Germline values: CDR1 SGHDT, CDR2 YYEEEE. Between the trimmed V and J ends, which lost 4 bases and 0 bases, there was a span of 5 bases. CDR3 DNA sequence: TGTGCCAGCAGCCCGGGCTCCTACGAGCAGTACTTC. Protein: CASSPGSYEQYF. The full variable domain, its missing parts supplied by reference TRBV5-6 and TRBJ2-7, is DAGVTQSPTHLIKTRGQQVTLRCSPKSGHDTVSWYQQALGQGPQFIFQYYEEEERQRGNFPDRFSGHQFPNYSSELNVNALLLGDSALYLCASSPGSYEQYFGPGTRLTVT.

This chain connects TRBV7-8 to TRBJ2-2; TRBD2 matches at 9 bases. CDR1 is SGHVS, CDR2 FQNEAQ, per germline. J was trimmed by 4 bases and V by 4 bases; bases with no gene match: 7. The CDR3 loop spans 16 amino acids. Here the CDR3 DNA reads TGTGCCAGCAGCTCCGCGGGGGGGCGGGGCACCGGGGAGCTGTTTTTT. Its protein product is CASSSAGGRGTGELFF.

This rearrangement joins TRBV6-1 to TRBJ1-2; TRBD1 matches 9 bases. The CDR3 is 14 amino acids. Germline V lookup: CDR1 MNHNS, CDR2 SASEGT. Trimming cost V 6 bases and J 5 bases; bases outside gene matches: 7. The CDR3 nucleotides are TGTGCCAGCAGCTACGAGACAGGGGGATATGGCTACACCTTC. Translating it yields CASSYETGGYGYTF.

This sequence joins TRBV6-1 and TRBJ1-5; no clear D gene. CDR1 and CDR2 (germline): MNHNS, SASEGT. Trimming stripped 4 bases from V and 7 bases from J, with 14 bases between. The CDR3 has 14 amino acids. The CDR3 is CASSGVGNSQPQHF. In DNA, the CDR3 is TGTGCCAGCAGTGGAGTGGGCAACAGCCAGCCCCAGCATTTT.

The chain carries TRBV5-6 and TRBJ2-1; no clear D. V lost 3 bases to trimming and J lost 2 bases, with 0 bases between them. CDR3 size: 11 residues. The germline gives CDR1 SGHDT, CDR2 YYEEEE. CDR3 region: CASSSYNEQFF. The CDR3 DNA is TGTGCCAGCAGCTCCTACAATGAGCAGTTCTTC.